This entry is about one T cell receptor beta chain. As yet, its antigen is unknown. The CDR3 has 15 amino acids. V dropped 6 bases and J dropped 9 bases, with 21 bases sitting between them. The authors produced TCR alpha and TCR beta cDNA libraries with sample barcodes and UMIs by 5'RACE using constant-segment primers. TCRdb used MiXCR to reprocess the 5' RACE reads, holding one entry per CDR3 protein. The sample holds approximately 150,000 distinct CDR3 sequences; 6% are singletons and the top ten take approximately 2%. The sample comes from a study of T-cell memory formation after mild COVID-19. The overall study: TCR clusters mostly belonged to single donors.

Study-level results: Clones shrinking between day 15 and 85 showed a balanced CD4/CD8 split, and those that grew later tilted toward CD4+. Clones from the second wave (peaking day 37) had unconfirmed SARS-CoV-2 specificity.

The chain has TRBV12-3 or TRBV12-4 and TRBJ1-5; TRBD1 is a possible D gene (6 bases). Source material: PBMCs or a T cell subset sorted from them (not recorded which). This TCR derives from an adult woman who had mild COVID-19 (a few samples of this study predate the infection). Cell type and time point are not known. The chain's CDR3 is CASRPGGLRALPQHF. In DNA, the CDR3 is TGTGCCAGCAGACCGGGGGGGCTAAGAGCATTGCCCCAGCATTTT.